What follows are 23 T cell receptor beta chains derived from one specimen sequenced in a study of T cells after yellow fever vaccination. TCRdb re-derived calls from the 5' RACE reads in MiXCR, one entry per CDR3 protein. The data show about 58,000 distinct CDR3 sequences, approximately 6.9% seen once. Specimen: CD8+ T cells sorted from PBMCs, collected on the day of the first yellow fever vaccination. These receptors were taken from a man aged 18 to 29 who received the YFV17D yellow fever vaccine.

This clonotype was found many times. DNA for the CDR3: TGTGCCAGCAGCTTAAGCAGGACAAACACCGGGGAGCTGTTTTTT. It codes for CASSLSRTNTGELFF. The gene calls are TRBV7-6 and TRBJ2-2; a weak D match, TRBD1 (5 bases). V was clipped by 2 bases and J by 2 bases, with 9 bases between them. The CDR3 loop spans 15 amino acids. In germline, CDR1 is SGHVS, CDR2 FNYEAQ.

This clonotype was seen at least ten times. The V gene is TRBV7-8, the J gene TRBJ2-6; D remains unclear. CDR1 is SGHVS and CDR2 is FQNEAQ in the germline V gene. V lost 8 bases and J lost 0, with 23 bases in between. The CDR3 totals 19 residues. This CDR3 is CASVPHPNLVSSGANVLTF. CDR3 nucleotide sequence: TGTGCCAGCGTTCCGCATCCTAATCTTGTTAGCTCTGGGGCCAACGTCCTGACTTTC.

This clonotype was observed a handful of times. This chain uses TRBV6-2 or TRBV6-3 with TRBJ1-2; no clear D gene. The CDR3 is 13 amino acids. The germline V gene encodes CDR1 MNHEY and CDR2 SVGEGT. V was cut by 0 bases and J by 2 bases, with 4 bases left in between. In DNA form, the CDR3 reads TGTGCCAGCAGTTACTCGGGGAACTATGGCTACACCTTC. Amino acid sequence: CASSYSGNYGYTF.

This clonotype showed up many times. The J gene is TRBJ2-1, the V gene TRBV19; D call uncertain. The V end lost 8 bases, the J end lost 7 bases, and 15 bases lay between the germline ends. CDR3 size: 13 residues. Germline CDR1 and CDR2: LNHDA and SQIVND (reference sequence). CDR3 residues: CASQTPGYNEQFF. The CDR3, as DNA: TGTGCCAGTCAGACCCCCGGCTATAATGAGCAGTTCTTC. The variable domain in full, with the rest retrieved from reference TRBV19 and TRBJ2-1, is DGGITQSPKYLFRKEGQNVTLSCEQNLNHDAMYWYRQDPGQGLRLIYYSQIVNDFQKGDIAEGYSVSREKKESFPLTVTSAQKNPTAFYLCASQTPGYNEQFFGPGTRLTVL.

This clonotype has more than one count but fewer than ten. V gene TRBV24-1 combines with J gene TRBJ2-5; D is ambiguous. Trimming took 3 bases from V and 5 from J, leaving 18 bases between them. This CDR3 contains 16 residues. In germline, CDR1 is KGHDR, CDR2 SFDVKD. The CDR3 DNA reads as TGTGCCACCAGTGATGCCACCAGTGCTTCTGGGGAGACCCAGTACTTC. As protein: CATSDATSASGETQYF.

The rearrangement links TRBV5-1 to TRBJ1-4; no clear D. The germline gives CDR1 SGHRS, CDR2 YFSETQ. The CDR3 contains 15 residues. The V and J ends lost 0 bases and 0 bases respectively, with 6 bases between them. The CDR3 coding sequence is TGCGCCAGCAGCTTGGGCGGGGCAACTAATGAAAAACTGTTTTTT. Translating it yields CASSLGGATNEKLFF.

This clonotype appeared many times. This chain links TRBV7-2 with TRBJ1-1, with TRBD1 matching over 7 bases. Germline CDR1 SGHTA, CDR2 FQGNSA. Trimming at V came to 1 base and at J to 6 bases, leaving 5 bases not matched to a gene. This CDR3 has 14 residues. CDR3 loop: CASSLEHRGPEAFF. CDR3 bases: TGTGCCAGCAGCTTAGAGCACAGGGGCCCTGAAGCTTTCTTT.

This clonotype occurred many times. This chain links TRBV7-9 with TRBJ2-1; no reliable D call. CDR3 length equals 12 residues. Germline V gives CDR1 SEHNR, CDR2 FQNEAQ (reference sequence). V gave up 1 base and J gave up 4 bases, with 2 bases separating them. This chain's CDR3 is CASSLVYNEQFF. CDR3 nucleotides: TGTGCCAGCAGCTTAGTTTACAATGAGCAGTTCTTC.

This clonotype was seen a few times. CDR3 in amino acids: CASSQEISDVSRGGLFF. DNA of the CDR3: TGCGCCAGCAGCCAAGAAATTAGTGACGTCTCTCGGGGGGGACTGTTTTTT. V and J are TRBV4-1 and TRBJ1-4, with D perhaps matching TRBD1 (5 bases). The V and J ends lost 0 bases and 13 bases respectively, with 24 bases between them. Germline CDR1 and CDR2: MGHRA and YSYEKL. This CDR3 is 17 amino acids long.

The rearrangement uses TRBV4-1 and TRBJ1-5, with TRBD1 matching over 8 bases. This CDR3 contains 15 residues. The junction had 12 bases not matched to a gene; V was cut back by 5 bases and J by 9 bases. The germline gives CDR1 MGHRA, CDR2 YSYEKL. The CDR3 nucleotides read TGCGCCAGCAGCTTCGACAGGGGCTCGACCCGGCCCCAGCATTTT. Amino acid sequence: CASSFDRGSTRPQHF.

The gene calls are TRBV7-6 and TRBJ2-2; possibly TRBD1 for D (6 bases). The CDR3 is 17 residues long. Germline V CDR1 and CDR2: SGHVS, FNYEAQ. V lost 1 base, J lost 1 base, and 13 bases lay in between. CDR3 in DNA: TGTGCCAGCAGCTTAGTAACAGGGAATAAGAACACCGGGGAGCTGTTTTTT. Protein product: CASSLVTGNKNTGELFF.

This clonotype was observed many times. J is TRBJ1-4 and V is TRBV24-1; 7 bases line up with TRBD1. Germline CDR1 and CDR2: KGHDR and SFDVKD. Trimming at V came to 10 bases and at J to 6 bases, leaving 13 bases not matched to a gene. The CDR3 spans 15 residues. The CDR3 spells CATERTGAFDEKLFF. CDR3 DNA: TGTGCCACGGAGCGAACAGGGGCGTTCGATGAAAAACTGTTTTTT.

This clonotype appeared a few times. The J gene is TRBJ2-7, the V gene TRBV4-1; D is unresolved. This CDR3 is 15 amino acids long. CDR1 is MGHRA and CDR2 is YSYEKL in the germline V gene. V lost 0 bases and J lost 4, with 13 bases in between. In DNA, the CDR3 is TGCGCCAGCAGCCAAGATGTTTCCCACCTTTACGAGCAGTACGTC. It yields the protein CASSQDVSHLYEQYV.

This clonotype has a handful of counts. In nucleotides, the CDR3 is TGCGCCAGCAGCCAAGCAGGGACTACTAACACCGGGGAGCTGTTTTTT. Encoded protein: CASSQAGTTNTGELFF. The chain carries TRBV4-1 and TRBJ2-2; 7 bases line up with TRBD2. The germline gives CDR1 MGHRA, CDR2 YSYEKL. The CDR3 has 16 amino acids. V was clipped by 1 base and J by 2 bases; unmatched bases: 4.

A few counts support this clonotype. The chain recombines TRBV24-1 with TRBJ2-1; TRBD2 agrees at 10 bases. Trimming cost V 4 bases and J 8 bases; bases outside gene matches: 10. There are 16 residues in the CDR3. In germline, CDR1 is KGHDR, CDR2 SFDVKD. The CDR3 protein is CATSDNERGGLDEQFF. The DNA of the CDR3 is TGTGCCACCAGTGACAACGAGCGGGGGGGCCTGGATGAGCAGTTCTTC.

This clonotype was counted many times. CDR3 in amino acids: CASSYLFGQMSGGASNGELFF. In nucleotides, the CDR3 is TGTGCCAGCAGTTACTTGTTCGGACAGATGAGCGGGGGGGCCTCGAACGGGGAGCTGTTTTTT. The V gene is TRBV6-2 or TRBV6-3, the J gene TRBJ2-2; 10 nucleotides agree with TRBD2. The germline gives CDR1 MNHEY, CDR2 SVGEGT. J gave up 7 bases and V 1 base, and 21 bases lay outside the gene matches. The CDR3 sequence is 21 residues long.

This clonotype was observed at least ten times. The V call is TRBV6-6, the J call TRBJ1-2; 9 bases are shared with TRBD1. The CDR3 is 13 residues long. Germline V gene sequence: CDR1 MNHNY, CDR2 SVGAGI (reference sequence). J gave up 6 bases and V 5 bases, and 4 bases lay outside the gene matches. DNA of the CDR3: TGTGCCAGCAGTACAGGGGGCATGGATGGCTACACCTTC. It specifies CASSTGGMDGYTF.

This sequence joins TRBV5-1 and TRBJ2-1; D ambiguous. Per the germline V gene, CDR1 is SGHRS and CDR2 is YFSETQ. V dropped 1 base and J dropped 4 bases, with 6 bases sitting between them. This CDR3 is 13 amino acids long. The CDR3 sequence is CASSLTSYNEQFF. In DNA form, the CDR3 reads TGCGCCAGCAGCTTGACGAGTTACAATGAGCAGTTCTTC.

This clonotype occurred a few times. The chain uses TRBV5-1 and TRBJ1-1, with D possibly matching TRBD1 (6 bases). The V and J ends lost 3 bases and 2 bases respectively, with 14 bases between them. The V gene's germline CDR1 is SGHRS and CDR2 YFSETQ. CDR3 size: 15 residues. The CDR3 DNA reads TGCGCCAGCAGCTCCCAGGACAGACTCAACACTGAAGCTTTCTTT. Protein: CASSSQDRLNTEAFF.

This clonotype was recorded at least ten times. The chain carries TRBV6-2 or TRBV6-3 and TRBJ2-5; tentatively, D is TRBD1 or TRBD2 (5 bases each). The V end was cut by 5 bases, the J end by 4 bases, with 17 bases between. The CDR3 has 15 amino acids. Germline lookup yields CDR1 MNHEY and CDR2 SVGEGT. CDR3 nucleotide sequence: TGTGCCAGCAGTGCTGGAGCCGGGACCGGAGAGACCCAGTACTTC. It specifies CASSAGAGTGETQYF.

V and J are TRBV7-8 and TRBJ2-6, with 8 bases matching TRBD2. The CDR3 sequence is 20 residues long. The germline V gene has CDR1 SGHVS and CDR2 FQNEAQ. The junction had 13 bases not matched to a gene; V was cut back by 2 bases and J by 1 base. The CDR3 coding sequence is TGTGCCAGCAGCTTATGGTCCCGAACCGGGACTAGTTCTGGGGCCAACGTCCTGACTTTC. Amino acids: CASSLWSRTGTSSGANVLTF.

The chain couples TRBV5-1 to TRBJ2-7, with 7 bases lining up with TRBD1. After removal of 0 bases from V and 2 bases from J, the junction contained 5 bases not matched to a gene. This CDR3 spans 15 amino acids. Germline V gene lookup returns CDR1 SGHRS and CDR2 YFSETQ. CDR3 sequence: CASSLGDRVPYEQYF. The CDR3, as DNA: TGCGCCAGCAGCTTGGGTGACAGGGTTCCCTACGAGCAGTACTTC.

This clonotype appeared many times. This sequence joins TRBV5-5 and TRBJ1-1; 10 nucleotides agree with TRBD1. This CDR3 has 17 residues. V lost 4 bases to trimming and J lost 1 base; unmatched junction nucleotides: 10. The germline V gene has CDR1 SGHKS and CDR2 YYEKEE (reference sequence). CDR3 region: CASSPNRQGAANTEAFF. CDR3 sequence (DNA): TGTGCCAGCAGCCCAAATAGACAGGGGGCGGCGAACACTGAAGCTTTCTTT.